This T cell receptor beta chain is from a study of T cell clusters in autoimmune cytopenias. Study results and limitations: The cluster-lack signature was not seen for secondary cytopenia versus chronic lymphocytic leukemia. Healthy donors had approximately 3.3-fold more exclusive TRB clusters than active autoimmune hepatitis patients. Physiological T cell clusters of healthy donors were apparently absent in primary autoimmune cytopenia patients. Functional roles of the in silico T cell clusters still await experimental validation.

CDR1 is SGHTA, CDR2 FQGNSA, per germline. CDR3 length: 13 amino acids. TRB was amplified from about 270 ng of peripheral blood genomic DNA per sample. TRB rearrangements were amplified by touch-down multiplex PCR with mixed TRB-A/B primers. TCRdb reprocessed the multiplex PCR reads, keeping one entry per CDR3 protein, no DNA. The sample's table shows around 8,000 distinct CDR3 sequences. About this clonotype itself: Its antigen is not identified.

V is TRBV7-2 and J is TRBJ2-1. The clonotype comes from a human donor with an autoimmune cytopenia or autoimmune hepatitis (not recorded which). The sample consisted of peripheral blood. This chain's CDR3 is CASSYQTRSEQFF.